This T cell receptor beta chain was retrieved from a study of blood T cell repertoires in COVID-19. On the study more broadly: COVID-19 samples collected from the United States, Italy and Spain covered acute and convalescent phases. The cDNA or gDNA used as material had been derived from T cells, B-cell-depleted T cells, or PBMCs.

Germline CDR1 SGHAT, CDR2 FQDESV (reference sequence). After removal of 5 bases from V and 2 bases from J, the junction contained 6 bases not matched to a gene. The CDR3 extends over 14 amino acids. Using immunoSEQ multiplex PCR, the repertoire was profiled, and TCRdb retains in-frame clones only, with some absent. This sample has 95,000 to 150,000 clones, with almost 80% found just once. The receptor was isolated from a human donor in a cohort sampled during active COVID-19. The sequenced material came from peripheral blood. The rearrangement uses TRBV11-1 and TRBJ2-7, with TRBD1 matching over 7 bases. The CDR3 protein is CASSARQGTYEQYF. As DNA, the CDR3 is TGTGCCAGCAGCGCGCGACAGGGAACCTACGAGCAGTACTTC.